One sample yielded the 9 T cell receptor beta chains listed below, sequenced in a study of CD8+CD57+ T cells in acquired aplastic anemia. All patients picked for sequencing had shown, by flow cytometry, an expansion of CD8+CD57+ cells. Researchers used genomic DNA as the template to profile TCR beta VDJ and CDR3. TCRdb called the reads again in MiXCR, with one record for every CDR3 protein. This sample yields roughly 500,000 distinct CDR3 sequences, of which over 25% are seen a single time; 0.7% to 1% belongs to the top ten. Input material: sorted CD4+, CD8+, or CD8+CD57+ T cells (not recorded which) from PBMCs. The source of these receptors is a human donor with aplastic anemia.

This chain connects TRBV27 to TRBJ1-5, with 7 bases matching TRBD1. Germline CDR1 is MNHEY and CDR2 is SMNVEV (reference sequence). The CDR3 is 16 residues long. With V trimmed by 6 bases and J by 9 bases, 17 bases remained unmatched. The CDR3 region is CASRKEDRVRSRPQHF. In DNA form, the CDR3 reads TGTGCCAGCAGGAAGGAAGACAGGGTACGAAGTCGGCCCCAGCATTTT.

The rearrangement uses TRBV25-1 and TRBJ2-3, with TRBD1 matching over 10 bases. J gave up 2 bases and V 5 bases, and 4 bases lay outside the gene matches. Germline V gene data show CDR1 as MGHDK and CDR2 as SYGVNS. The CDR3 spans 15 residues. CDR3 in DNA: TGTGCCAGCAGTTGGACAGGGGGGGACACAGATACGCAGTATTTT. It yields the protein CASSWTGGDTDTQYF.

This clonotype was observed a handful of times. CDR3 in DNA: TGTGCCAGCAGTCCGACAGGGGATTTTGAACCCCAGCATTTT. Its protein is CASSPTGDFEPQHF. This chain joins TRBV2 and TRBJ1-5, with 8 bases aligning to TRBD1. The V gene end was trimmed by 5 bases and the J gene end by 10 bases; junction bases not matched to a gene: 10. The germline gives CDR1 SNHLY, CDR2 FYNNEI. The CDR3 runs to 14 residues.

This rearrangement joins TRBV27 to TRBJ1-1; D remains ambiguous. The CDR3 is 13 amino acids. Trimming left V 2 bases short and J 6 bases short, with 10 bases between. Germline assignment: CDR1 MNHEY and CDR2 SMNVEV (reference sequence). In DNA, the CDR3 is TGTGCCAGCAGTTTAGCAGGTCGGGCTGAAGCTTTCTTT. Encoded protein: CASSLAGRAEAFF.

The rearrangement joins TRBV20-1 to TRBJ2-1, with D maybe TRBD2 (5 bases). Germline V gives CDR1 DFQATT, CDR2 SNEGSKA (reference sequence). The CDR3 contains 13 residues. DNA of the CDR3: TGCACCGCCCTAGGGCTAGCTAACAATGAGCAGTTCTTC. Translated: CTALGLANNEQFF.

This clonotype appeared once. The chain uses TRBV29-1 and TRBJ1-2; possible D gene TRBD1, 5 bases. Germline V gene data show CDR1 as SQVTM and CDR2 as ANQGSEA. The germline V and J ends were trimmed by 6 bases and 8 bases, with 16 bases remaining between them. This CDR3 comprises 12 residues. DNA for the CDR3: TGCAGCGTGGAGACGGGACGAGGAGGCTACACCTTC. Its translation is CSVETGRGGYTF.

This chain uses TRBV30 with TRBJ2-7; the D is unclear. Per the germline V gene, CDR1 is GTSNPN and CDR2 is SVGIG (reference sequence). The germline V and J ends were trimmed by 0 bases and 0 bases, with 9 bases remaining between them. The CDR3 covers 14 residues. DNA for the CDR3: TGTGCCTGGAGTGTACTTGACGGCTCCTACGAGCAGTACTTC. It codes for CAWSVLDGSYEQYF.

This clonotype was counted many times. V usage is TRBV20-1 and J usage is TRBJ1-2; D is uncertain. CDR1 and CDR2 from the germline V gene are DFQATT and SNEGSKA (reference sequence). Trimming removed 0 bases at V and 6 bases at J, with 11 bases between. This CDR3 spans 13 amino acids. The CDR3 is CSARDLGFNGYTF. The CDR3 DNA follows: TGCAGTGCTAGAGATCTAGGGTTTAATGGCTACACCTTC.

At least ten counts were recorded for this clonotype. V is TRBV2 and J is TRBJ2-7; no clear D. The CDR3 runs to 12 residues. The V end was cut by 6 bases, the J end by 7 bases, with 13 bases between. The germline CDR1 and CDR2 sequences are SNHLY and FYNNEI. CDR3 sequence reads: CASRQLMGEQYF. CDR3 nucleotide sequence: TGTGCCAGCAGGCAACTTATGGGGGAGCAGTACTTC.